Listed below are T cell receptor beta chains from one sample, sequenced in a study of radiotherapy plus CTLA-4 blockade in lung cancer. Some clones are missing from TCRdb's copy, which holds only in-frame ones; the method was immunoSEQ multiplex PCR. The repertoire holds about 51,000 clones, with about 76% as singletons. The source was peripheral blood, collected from a patient treated with radiotherapy plus ipilimumab. The receptors stem from a human donor with non-small cell lung cancer whose response to radiotherapy plus ipilimumab could not be evaluated. The CDR3 runs from the conserved cysteine through the conserved F or W. D genes are given only for firm matches. Clone size is stated in some rows and not others, as once, few, many or a class when expanded.

j_gene	v_gene	abundance	d_gene	CDR3nt	CDR3aa
TRBJ2-2	TRBV5-6	once	TRBD2	TGTGCCAGCAGCCGGAAAAGGACTAGCGGGGGGTCCGGGACCGGGGAGCTGTTTTTT	CASSRKRTSGGSGTGELFF
TRBJ2-1	TRBV10-3	few	TRBD2	TGTGCCGCGGGGGGGCCTCCCTCCTACAATGAGCAGTTCTTC	CAAGGPPSYNEQFF
TRBJ2-7	TRBV6-5	few	-	TGTGCCAGCAGTTACTCGCGAGCGTACGAGCAGTACTTC	CASSYSRAYEQYF
TRBJ2-1	TRBV7-7	few	TRBD2	TGTGCTAGCAGCTTAGCGACGGGAGGGTACAATGAGCAGTTCTTC	CASSLATGGYNEQFF
TRBJ2-5	TRBV7-9	few	-	TGTGCCAGCAGCCAATTTATCCAGGTTGGAATGGAGACCCAGTACTTC	CASSQFIQVGMETQYF
TRBJ1-6	TRBV30	-	-	TGTGCCTGGAGTGGCGGGGCAGGACGCTCCTATAATTCCCCCCTCCACTTT	CAWSGGAGRSYNSPLHF
TRBJ1-2	TRBV28	-	TRBD1	TGTGCCAGCAGACCCTGGGGACAGGGCGACTATGGCTACACCTTC	CASRPWGQGDYGYTF
TRBJ1-1	TRBV7-3	-	-	TGTGCCAGCAGCTTAAGGGCAGGCACTGAAGCTTTCTTT	CASSLRAGTEAFF
TRBJ2-5	TRBV5-6	-	-	TGTGCCAGCAGCTTGGTCCACCCCACGGGAGAGACCCAGTACTTC	CASSLVHPTGETQYF
TRBJ2-7	TRBV4-1	medium-sized	TRBD1	TGCGCCAGCAGCCGAGGACAGGGGGGCGGGTACGAGCAGTACTTC	CASSRGQGGGYEQYF
TRBJ2-7	TRBV5-1	-	-	TGCGCCAGCAGCTTGTCTCCGAGCAACGAGCAGTACTTC	CASSLSPSNEQYF
TRBJ1-5	TRBV9	-	-	TGTGCCAGCAGCGCACAGGACGGCAATCAGCCCCAGCATTTT	CASSAQDGNQPQHF
TRBJ2-3	TRBV4-3	-	TRBD2	TGCGCCAGCAGCCAAGAATTAGCGGGAGGGCCGCCGCAGTATTTT	CASSQELAGGPPQYF
TRBJ2-1	TRBV4-1	-	-	TGCGCCAGCAGCCAAGAAGGGAGTTTAGGTGAGCAGTTCTTC	CASSQEGSLGEQFF
TRBJ1-2	TRBV6-5	-	-	TGTGCCAGCAGCCCTCTAGGGGACTATGGCTACACCTTC	CASSPLGDYGYTF
TRBJ2-1	TRBV6-5	-	TRBD1	TGTGCCAGCAGACAGGGACAGCCCTACAATGAGCAGTTCTTC	CASRQGQPYNEQFF
TRBJ2-3	TRBV29-1	few	-	TGCAGCGTTCGGCAGGGAACAGATACGCAGTATTTT	CSVRQGTDTQYF
TRBJ1-3	TRBV18	-	-	TGTGCCAGCTCACCACCGGCCGTAAACACCATATATTTT	CASSPPAVNTIYF
TRBJ1-2	TRBV2	-	-	TGTGCCAGCTTCCGACCCCGGAGAACTAACTATGGCTACACCTTC	CASFRPRRTNYGYTF
TRBJ2-1	TRBV9	-	TRBD1	TGTGCCAGCAGCGTAGCTGGGCAGGGGGCCCATGAGCAGTTCTTC	CASSVAGQGAHEQFF
TRBJ2-3	TRBV5-1	-	-	TGCGCCAGCAGCTTGGTTTCCGGGGGTAACACAGATACGCAGTATTTT	CASSLVSGGNTDTQYF
TRBJ2-7	TRBV11-1	-	-	TGTGCCAGCAGCTTAGGGCGGCCCTACGAGCAGTACTTC	CASSLGRPYEQYF
TRBJ1-1	TRBV6-5	once	-	TGTGCCAGCAGTTGGGACAATATGAACACTGAAGCTTTCTTT	CASSWDNMNTEAFF